Presented here are 16 T cell receptor beta chains from one specimen sequenced in a study of cytomegalovirus exposure and HLA in healthy donors. The PCR had 60 Vbeta and 13 Jbeta primers. Libraries were prepared by immunoSEQ multiplex PCR; TCRdb keeps only in-frame clonotypes and omits some of them. The repertoire includes a few hundred thousand clones, 80% of them detected once, and about 0.3% sits in the top ten. Sequenced: PBMCs. The receptors here all came from a girl aged 2 to 10 in good health and CMV-seronegative.

The chain combines TRBV7-6 with TRBJ2-5; D gene uncertain. The CDR3 sequence is 12 residues long. The V gene lost 8 bases and the J gene lost 1 base, with 8 bases spanning the gap. CDR1 and CDR2 (germline): SGHVS, FNYEAQ. CDR3 in amino acids: CASSTAQETQYF. The CDR3 nucleotides read TGTGCCAGCTCAACAGCCCAAGAGACCCAGTACTTC.

The rearrangement joins TRBV15 to TRBJ1-3; D possibly corresponds to TRBD1 (6 bases). The germline V gene encodes CDR1 LNHNV and CDR2 YYDKDF (reference sequence). Trimming shortened V by 5 bases and J by 4 bases, and 12 bases separated the two germline ends. This CDR3 has 14 residues. CDR3 in amino acids: CATSPGQIGNTIYF. For the CDR3, the DNA is TGTGCCACCAGCCCTGGACAGATCGGAAACACCATATATTTT.

This clone was seen only a few times. The rearrangement links TRBV6-5 to TRBJ1-2; D perhaps matches TRBD1 (5 bases). This CDR3 has 16 residues. V was pared by 4 bases and J by 3 bases, with 18 bases between. The V gene's germline CDR1 is MNHEY and CDR2 SVGAGI. CDR3 in DNA: TGTGCCAGCAGTTTCCCCATAGGAGGGGAAGACTATGGCTACACCTTC. Protein: CASSFPIGGEDYGYTF.

The V gene is TRBV5-4, the J gene TRBJ2-7, with D maybe TRBD1 (5 bases). V lost 0 bases and J 3 bases, leaving 16 bases between the germline ends. Germline V gene sequence: CDR1 SGHNT, CDR2 YYREEE (reference sequence). This CDR3 spans 16 amino acids. The chain's CDR3 is CASSLGVGAIIYEQYF. The CDR3 bases are TGTGCCAGCAGCTTGGGGGTAGGGGCTATCATCTACGAGCAGTACTTC.

The gene calls are TRBV9 and TRBJ2-7, with D possibly TRBD1 on 7 matching bases. The CDR3 contains 13 residues. V dropped 4 bases and J dropped 6 bases, with 14 bases sitting between them. Germline V CDR1 and CDR2: SGDLS, YYNGEE. The CDR3, as DNA: TGTGCCAGCAGCCCGCGACAGGGAGGCGAGCAGTACTTC. Encoded protein: CASSPRQGGEQYF.

The chain uses TRBV13 and TRBJ2-6; 9 nucleotides line up with TRBD1. Germline loops: CDR1 PRHDT, CDR2 FYEKMQ (reference sequence). J was trimmed by 1 base and V by 3 bases; bases with no gene match: 4. This CDR3 spans 17 amino acids. The CDR3 here is CASSFWGQGSGANVLTF. The CDR3, as DNA: TGTGCCAGCAGCTTTTGGGGACAGGGTTCTGGGGCCAACGTCCTGACTTTC.

The V call is TRBV9, the J call TRBJ1-1; D call uncertain. The V end lost 0 bases, the J end lost 7 bases, and 10 bases lay between the germline ends. There are 13 residues in the CDR3. Germline values: CDR1 SGDLS, CDR2 YYNGEE. The CDR3 sequence is CASSVDGESEAFF. DNA of the CDR3: TGTGCCAGCAGCGTAGATGGGGAGAGTGAAGCTTTCTTT.

The gene calls are TRBV7-9 and TRBJ2-1; TRBD2 is a possible D gene (6 bases). V was pared by 5 bases and J by 8 bases, with 22 bases between. CDR1 is SEHNR and CDR2 is FQNEAQ in the germline V gene (reference sequence). This CDR3 spans 16 amino acids. CDR3 loop: CASSPQAGPVNYEQFF. The CDR3 DNA reads as TGTGCCAGCAGCCCGCAGGCGGGGCCGGTCAATTATGAGCAGTTCTTC.

This clone has more than one count but fewer than ten. The chain recombines TRBV25-1 with TRBJ1-6, with 7 bases lining up with TRBD1. This CDR3 is built from 15 residues. Germline CDR1 and CDR2: MGHDK and SYGVNS. In DNA, the CDR3 is TGTGCGAGTACAGGGGCCCTCAGACACAATTCACCCCTCCACTTT. Its translation: CASTGALRHNSPLHF.

The chain's CDR3 is CASSHSGGHVDTQYF. In DNA form, the CDR3 reads TGTGCCAGCAGTCATAGCGGGGGCCACGTAGATACGCAGTATTTT. The J gene is TRBJ2-3, the V gene TRBV6-4, with 9 bases matching TRBD2. The V and J ends lost 5 bases and 5 bases, in that order; junction bases with no gene match: 8. CDR1 and CDR2 (germline): MRHNA, SNTAGT. The CDR3 consists of 15 residues.

This chain links TRBV6-9 with TRBJ2-2, with 7 nucleotides matching TRBD1. Germline CDR1 MNHGY, CDR2 SVAAGI. Germline trimming cut 4 bases from V and 7 bases from J; bases unmatched to any gene: 9. The CDR3 covers 15 residues. CDR3 nucleotide sequence: TGTGCCAGCAGTTTCGACAGGGCGGGTGGCGGGGAGCTGTTTTTT. Translated: CASSFDRAGGGELFF.

This chain joins TRBV9 and TRBJ2-3; a weak D match, TRBD1 (6 bases). Germline V gene sequence: CDR1 SGDLS, CDR2 YYNGEE. Trimming removed 3 bases from V and 3 bases from J, with 17 bases in between. CDR3 length: 16 residues. CDR3 DNA: TGTGCCAGCAGCGCCTACACAGGGTCCGGTACAGATACGCAGTATTTT. Protein product: CASSAYTGSGTDTQYF.

V usage is TRBV10-1 and J usage is TRBJ2-1; 10 bases map to TRBD2. Germline V gives CDR1 WNHNN, CDR2 SYGVQD (reference sequence). The J segment lost 4 bases and the V segment lost 4 bases, leaving 10 bases of the junction unmatched. The CDR3 contains 17 residues. The CDR3 region is CASSGFSGRNSYNEQFF. CDR3 DNA: TGCGCCAGCAGTGGCTTTAGCGGGAGGAATTCTTACAATGAGCAGTTCTTC.

J is TRBJ1-2 and V is TRBV13, with no clear D. The CDR3 is made up of 16 amino acids. In germline, CDR1 is PRHDT, CDR2 FYEKMQ (reference sequence). V gave up 5 bases and J gave up 4 bases, with 20 bases separating them. CDR3 sequence (DNA): TGTGCCAGCAGCCTTCTCGGGAGGGAGGGAAGCTATGGCTACACCTTC. Translated: CASSLLGREGSYGYTF.

This chain uses TRBV7-8 with TRBJ2-6, with 9 bases aligning to TRBD1. Germline assignment: CDR1 SGHVS and CDR2 FQNEAQ. CDR3 length: 17 amino acids. Trimming at V came to 2 bases and at J to 2 bases, leaving 4 bases not matched to a gene. The CDR3 is CASSLYGQGTGANVLTF. The CDR3 region has the DNA TGTGCCAGCAGCTTATACGGACAGGGGACTGGGGCCAACGTCCTGACTTTC.

The V and J genes are TRBV2 and TRBJ1-2; 9 nucleotides agree with TRBD1. From germline, CDR1 is SNHLY and CDR2 FYNNEI. V lost 6 bases and J lost 5; bases outside the gene matches: 10. The CDR3 spans 15 residues. CDR3 loop: CASRRRTGDEYGYTF. For the CDR3, the DNA is TGTGCCAGCAGACGTCGGACAGGGGACGAATATGGCTACACCTTC.